These 28 T cell receptor beta chains originate from one sample sequenced in a study of blood T cell repertoires in COVID-19. TCRdb keeps only in-frame clones here, not all; method: immunoSEQ multiplex PCR. The sample has a few hundred thousand clones, roughly 89% seen once; the top ten hold 0.9% to 1%. The sample was peripheral blood. These receptors all stem from a middle-aged woman who had recovered from COVID-19.

The rearrangement joins TRBV27 to TRBJ2-2; TRBD2 aligns across 10 bases. The germline CDR1 and CDR2 sequences are MNHEY and SMNVEV (reference sequence). This CDR3 region has 17 residues. V gave up 4 bases and J gave up 4 bases; unmatched junction bases: 9. The CDR3 DNA follows: TGTGCCAGCAGTTCGCCAGCCGAGCGGGAGGGCACCGGGGAGCTGTTTTTT. The encoded protein is CASSSPAEREGTGELFF.

The CDR3 reads CASSQALPGTGGNYGYTF. The CDR3 DNA reads as TGTGCCAGCAGCCAAGCGCTACCAGGGACAGGGGGTAACTATGGCTACACCTTC. The chain joins TRBV3-1 (or the pseudogene TRBV3-2) to TRBJ1-2; 11 bases are a match to TRBD1. Per the germline V gene, CDR1 is LGHDT and CDR2 is YNNKEL (reference sequence). This CDR3 has 18 residues. The junction had 8 bases not matched to a gene; V was cut back by 1 base and J by 1 base.

The gene calls are TRBV4-1 and TRBJ2-6; D is undetermined. There are 17 residues in the CDR3. Per germline, CDR1 MGHRA and CDR2 YSYEKL. V lost 4 bases, J lost 0 bases, and 13 bases lay in between. Written as DNA, the CDR3 is TGCGCCAGCAGCCCCTCCCTACAGAGCTCTGGGGCCAACGTCCTGACTTTC. The encoded protein is CASSPSLQSSGANVLTF.

CDR3 region: CASSPGTSGSSEQFF. CDR3 nucleotide sequence: TGTGCCAGCAGTCCAGGGACTAGCGGGAGTTCTGAGCAGTTCTTC. The rearrangement uses TRBV27 and TRBJ2-1, with 14 bases that match TRBD2. V gave up 5 bases and J gave up 9 bases; unmatched junction bases: 6. CDR1 MNHEY and CDR2 SMNVEV come from the germline V gene (reference sequence). The CDR3 has 15 residues.

In the case of this clone: Within the sample, other DNA sequences also encode this same CDR3. The chain is built from TRBV5-1 and TRBJ2-2, with D maybe TRBD1 (5 bases). Germline loops: CDR1 SGHRS, CDR2 YFSETQ. V lost 0 bases to trimming and J lost 4 bases, with 10 bases between them. This CDR3 is 15 amino acids long. As DNA, the CDR3 is TGCGCCAGCAGCTTGGGACAGTCTTTCACCGGGGAGCTGTTTTTT. Translation: CASSLGQSFTGELFF.

Points on this clone: At one of its ends the junction is not consistent with the germline gene, which may arise from a read error. The J gene is TRBJ1-2, the V gene TRBV29-1, with TRBD1 matching over 7 bases. The CDR3 has 13 amino acids. The germline gives CDR1 SQVTM, CDR2 ANQGSEA. Here the CDR3 reads CSVEEFSGGGYTF. The CDR3 nucleotides are TGCAGCGTGGAAGAGTTTTCAGGGGGGGGCTACACCTTC. Full variable domain (missing parts from reference TRBV29-1 and TRBJ1-2): SAVISQKPSRDICQRGTSLTIQCQVDSQVTMMFWYRQQPGQSLTLIATANQGSEATYESGFVIDKFPISRPNLTFSTLTVSNMSPEDSSIYLCSVEEFSGGGYTFGSGTRLTVV.

This rearrangement joins TRBV5-6 to TRBJ2-1; TRBD1 aligns across 10 bases. The CDR3 is 13 residues long. Germline CDR1 SGHDT, CDR2 YYEEEE. The junction had 2 bases not matched to a gene; V was cut back by 4 bases and J by 7 bases. The CDR3: CASSGQGGNEQFF. CDR3 bases: TGTGCCAGCAGCGGACAGGGGGGGAATGAGCAGTTCTTC.

V is TRBV6-6 and J is TRBJ2-5, with 11 bases that match TRBD2. The CDR3 spans 15 residues. Trimming cost V 2 bases and J 13 bases; bases outside gene matches: 12. Germline values: CDR1 MNHNY, CDR2 SVGAGI (reference sequence). The CDR3 nucleotides read TGTGCCAGCAGTTACACCGGGACAACTGGACTAGCGGGGTACTTC. Translating it yields CASSYTGTTGLAGYF.

This chain uses TRBV11-1 with TRBJ2-3; 7 bases align to TRBD1. The V and J ends lost 5 bases and 2 bases, in that order; junction bases with no gene match: 7. The CDR3 has 15 residues. CDR1 SGHAT and CDR2 FQDESV come from the germline V gene (reference sequence). The CDR3 protein is CASSPRTGFTDTQYF. Here the CDR3 DNA reads TGTGCCAGCAGCCCTCGGACAGGATTCACAGATACGCAGTATTTT. The variable domain in full, completed from reference TRBV11-1 and TRBJ2-3, reads EAEVAQSPRYKITEKSQAVAFWCDPISGHATLYWYRQILGQGPELLVQFQDESVVDDSQLPKDRFSAERLKGVDSTLKIQPAELGDSAMYLCASSPRTGFTDTQYFGPGTRLTVL.

DNA for the CDR3: TGTGCCTGGAAAGGACAGGGCGGGTGGGATGGCTACACCTTC. Translation: CAWKGQGGWDGYTF. This chain joins TRBV30 and TRBJ1-2, with 8 bases lining up with TRBD1. J was trimmed by 6 bases and V by 4 bases; bases with no gene match: 10. CDR3 size: 14 residues. Germline V gives CDR1 GTSNPN, CDR2 SVGIG (reference sequence).

J is TRBJ1-2 and V is TRBV25-1; D perhaps matches TRBD1 (6 bases). Trimming took 8 bases from V and 1 from J, leaving 11 bases between them. CDR1 and CDR2 from the germline V gene are MGHDK and SYGVNS. The CDR3 is 13 amino acids. The CDR3 coding sequence is TGTGCCAGCGGTCAGGACAGTAACTATGGCTACACCTTC. Translation gives CASGQDSNYGYTF.

The chain links TRBV7-9 to TRBJ1-3; D perhaps matches TRBD1 (5 bases). The germline V gene has CDR1 SEHNR and CDR2 FQNEAQ (reference sequence). Trimming cost V 5 bases and J 0 bases, with 14 bases left between them. The CDR3 consists of 16 residues. CDR3 sequence (DNA): TGTGCCAGCAGCCAACGCGGGGCAAGCTCTGGAAACACCATATATTTT. Translated, it gives CASSQRGASSGNTIYF.

The rearrangement joins TRBV7-3 to TRBJ2-1, with 7 bases lining up with TRBD2. The germline CDR1 and CDR2 sequences are SGHTA and FQGTGA. V shed 4 bases, J shed 7 bases, and the junction held 16 bases outside the gene matches. The CDR3 contains 17 residues. The CDR3 loop is CASSSYVRAGIGNEQFF. CDR3 sequence (DNA): TGTGCCAGCAGCTCCTATGTGAGAGCGGGAATAGGAAATGAGCAGTTCTTC. Together with reference TRBV7-3 and TRBJ2-1, the CDR3 gives the full variable domain: GAGVSQTPSNKVTEKGKYVELRCDPISGHTALYWYRQSLGQGPEFLIYFQGTGAADDSGLPNDRFFAVRPEGSVSTLKIQRTERGDSAVYLCASSSYVRAGIGNEQFFGPGTRLTVL.

V is TRBV28 and J is TRBJ2-7; 7 positions agree with TRBD1. The V gene end was trimmed by 5 bases and the J gene end by 5 bases; junction bases not matched to a gene: 6. CDR3 length: 13 residues. Germline CDR1 and CDR2: MDHEN and SYDVKM. This chain's CDR3 is CASSPGQTHEQYF. In DNA form, the CDR3 reads TGTGCCAGCAGTCCGGGACAGACTCACGAGCAGTACTTC.

The rearrangement uses TRBV6-5 and TRBJ1-1; no reliable D call. Germline assignment: CDR1 MNHEY and CDR2 SVGAGI. The CDR3 is 15 residues long. Trimming shortened V by 0 bases and J by 0 bases, and 8 bases separated the two germline ends. The CDR3 coding sequence is TGTGCCAGCAGTTACTCCGCAGGTATGAACACTGAAGCTTTCTTT. Its protein is CASSYSAGMNTEAFF.

The J gene is TRBJ2-3, the V gene TRBV5-1, with a weak D call TRBD2 (6 bases). The CDR3 runs to 18 residues. The ends were cut back, 0 bases at V and 1 base at J, with 18 bases in the middle. Germline lookup yields CDR1 SGHRS and CDR2 YFSETQ. The CDR3 DNA follows: TGCGCCAGCAGCTTGGTCCGGGTTAGCGGAAGCGGCACAGATACGCAGTATTTT. As protein: CASSLVRVSGSGTDTQYF.

The gene calls are TRBV18 and TRBJ1-1; D not resolved. Trimming removed 2 bases from V and 8 bases from J, with 9 bases in between. CDR3 length: 12 amino acids. CDR1 and CDR2 from the germline V gene are KGHSH and LQKENI. The CDR3 reads CASSPLGPEAFF. CDR3 DNA sequence: TGTGCCAGCTCACCATTGGGCCCCGAAGCTTTCTTT.

The chain is built from TRBV3-1 (or the pseudogene TRBV3-2) and TRBJ1-6; unclear D gene. From germline, CDR1 is LGHDT and CDR2 YNNKEL (reference sequence). V lost 4 bases to trimming and J lost 7 bases, with 11 bases between them. CDR3 length equals 14 residues. CDR3 in amino acids: CASSPRGENSPLHF. CDR3 in DNA: TGTGCCAGCAGCCCAAGAGGCGAAAATTCACCCCTCCACTTT.

The chain uses TRBV11-3 and TRBJ2-2; the match to TRBD1 covers 8 bases. With V trimmed by 4 bases and J by 2 bases, 3 bases remained unmatched. Per germline, CDR1 SGHNT and CDR2 YENEEA. The CDR3 consists of 15 residues. CDR3 amino acids: CASSSDRENTGELFF. The CDR3 DNA reads as TGTGCCAGCAGCTCGGACAGGGAAAACACCGGGGAGCTGTTTTTT.

This clone has a single count. This chain joins TRBV24-1 and TRBJ1-2, with 8 nucleotides matching TRBD1. This CDR3 is 14 amino acids long. Germline V gives CDR1 KGHDR, CDR2 SFDVKD. V lost 5 bases and J lost 5; bases outside the gene matches: 6. CDR3 nucleotide sequence: TGTGCCACCAGTGGGACAGGGAAAGGATATGGCTACACCTTC. It codes for CATSGTGKGYGYTF.

This rearrangement joins TRBV7-3 to TRBJ1-1; D perhaps matches TRBD1 (6 bases). V shed 5 bases and J shed 1 base, with 17 bases lying between them. The V gene's germline CDR1 is SGHTA and CDR2 FQGTGA. The length of the CDR3 is 16 residues. CDR3 sequence (DNA): TGTGCCAGCAGCCCTGACGGGAGGGGGTCGAACACTGAAGCTTTCTTT. It is translated as CASSPDGRGSNTEAFF.

This clone occurred a few times. J is TRBJ1-4 and V is TRBV18; TRBD1 is a possible D gene (5 bases). Germline V gene data show CDR1 as KGHSH and CDR2 as LQKENI. Trimming took off 1 base at V and 0 bases at J, with 6 bases between the two ends. The CDR3 runs 15 residues. The CDR3 bases are TGTGCCAGCTCACCACGGGGGGCAACTAATGAAAAACTGTTTTTT. Its protein product is CASSPRGATNEKLFF.

This clone was seen a few times. This rearrangement joins TRBV29-1 to TRBJ2-7, with TRBD1 matching over 7 bases. The CDR3 extends over 13 amino acids. V gave up 5 bases and J gave up 2 bases; unmatched junction bases: 6. The germline V gene encodes CDR1 SQVTM and CDR2 ANQGSEA. The CDR3 DNA reads as TGCAGCGTTACCCCACAGGGGACCTACGAGCAGTACTTC. The encoded protein is CSVTPQGTYEQYF.

The J gene is TRBJ2-1, the V gene TRBV6-5; D gene uncertain. The CDR3 extends over 14 amino acids. Germline CDR1 and CDR2: MNHEY and SVGAGI. Trimming took 0 bases from V and 7 from J, leaving 10 bases between them. The CDR3 loop reads CASSYSFPGNEQFF. The DNA for the CDR3 is TGTGCCAGCAGTTACTCTTTCCCCGGGAATGAGCAGTTCTTC.

This chain joins TRBV12-3 or TRBV12-4 and TRBJ1-2, with 7 nucleotides matching TRBD1. CDR3 length: 13 residues. Germline trimming cut 5 bases from V and 8 bases from J; bases unmatched to any gene: 8. The CDR3 coding sequence is TGTGCCAGCAGTCCACAGGGGCAGTGGGGCTACACCTTC. Encoded protein: CASSPQGQWGYTF.

The rearrangement links TRBV29-1 to TRBJ1-1, with TRBD1 identical over 7 bases. After removal of 6 bases from V and 0 bases from J, the junction contained 4 bases not matched to a gene. CDR3 length equals 13 residues. Germline V gives CDR1 SQVTM, CDR2 ANQGSEA. The CDR3, as DNA: TGCAGCGTAAGACAGGGAATGAACACTGAAGCTTTCTTT. This gives the protein CSVRQGMNTEAFF.

The chain employs TRBV6-5 and TRBJ1-1; 7 bases are a match to TRBD1. The trim removed 0 bases at V and 0 bases at J, leaving 1 base unmatched. This CDR3 is built from 15 residues. Germline V lookup: CDR1 MNHEY, CDR2 SVGAGI. The DNA of the CDR3 is TGTGCCAGCAGTTACTCGCAGGGGGTGAACACTGAAGCTTTCTTT. Its protein is CASSYSQGVNTEAFF.

This clone was counted only a few times. The gene calls are TRBV19 and TRBJ2-3; 14 positions agree with TRBD2. This CDR3 is built from 15 residues. Trimming at V came to 7 bases and at J to 8 bases, leaving 8 bases not matched to a gene. Germline V gives CDR1 LNHDA, CDR2 SQIVND (reference sequence). The CDR3 sequence: CASNPGLAGGGTQYF. The CDR3 DNA is TGTGCCAGTAATCCAGGACTAGCGGGAGGAGGTACGCAGTATTTT.